A selection of T cell receptor beta chains follows, all from one sample in a study of regulatory T cells in long-lasting Graves disease. TCRdb re-derived calls from the multiplex PCR reads in MiXCR, one entry per CDR3 protein. The table lists more than 300,000 distinct CDR3 sequences, roughly 15% of them singletons. These data also featured in a second study, about T cells in Graves' hyperthyroidism and ophthalmopathy.

The sample in question was peripheral blood mononuclear cells (PBMCs), obtained at new diagnosis, from a patient treated with antithyroid drugs. These receptors originate from a woman between 18 and 29 years old with Graves disease. Each CDR3 is given with its conserved first and last residue. The D gene is left open where the match is weak. Clone size is given for some rows only: seen once, a few or many times, or a class if the clone is expanded.

clone_size	d_call	v_call	j_call	cdr3_nt	cdr3_aa
many	.	TRBV6-5	TRBJ2-1	TGTGCCAGCAGTTACAGGTTGACCTACAATGAGCAGTTCTTC	CASSYRLTYNEQFF
.	.	TRBV2	TRBJ1-6	TGTGCTCGCAGAAGGGATAGCTCCTATAATTCACCCCTCCACTTT	CARRRDSSYNSPLHF
.	TRBD1	TRBV3-1	TRBJ2-3	TGTGCCAGCAGCCGCGTCGGGACAGGTTCTAGCACAGATACGCAGTATTTT	CASSRVGTGSSTDTQYF
.	.	TRBV12-3/TRBV12-4	TRBJ1-4	TGTGCCAGCAGCCTCGGGACCCGGGGGAAACTGTTTTTT	CASSLGTRGKLFF
few	TRBD2	TRBV6-2/TRBV6-3	TRBJ2-7	TGTGCCAGCAGTTACCCTAGCGGGAGGTCCTACGAGCAGTACTTC	CASSYPSGRSYEQYF
many	.	TRBV6-2/TRBV6-3	TRBJ2-3	TGTGCCAGCAGTTACGGAGTCAGCACAGATACGCAGTATTTT	CASSYGVSTDTQYF
.	.	TRBV27	TRBJ2-7	TGTGCCAGCAGCTTAGAGACTAGGTCCTCGCAGTACTTC	CASSLETRSSQYF
many	TRBD1	TRBV3-1	TRBJ1-6	TGTGCCAGCAGCCCCCGACAGGGGTATAATTCACCCCTCCACTTT	CASSPRQGYNSPLHF
many	TRBD2	TRBV9	TRBJ2-1	TGTGCCAGCAGCGTCACCCTTGGGGGACTCAGCGGGGATGCTGAGCAGTTCTTC	CASSVTLGGLSGDAEQFF
.	.	TRBV28	TRBJ2-3	TGTGCCAGCAGCGTAATTGCAGCCGAAACCGACACAGATACGCAGTATTTT	CASSVIAAETDTDTQYF
many	.	TRBV30	TRBJ1-5	TGTGCCTGGAGTGACCCGGGGGGGCCCCAGCATTTT	CAWSDPGGPQHF
.	TRBD2	TRBV20-1	TRBJ2-1	TGCAGTGCTAGAGCTAGCGGGAGCTCCTACAATGAGCAGTTCTTC	CSARASGSSYNEQFF
many	.	TRBV5-1	TRBJ2-7	TGCGCCAGCAGCTCCATCAGGGGTTCCCTCGAGCAGTACTTC	CASSSIRGSLEQYF
many	.	TRBV5-6	TRBJ1-1	TGTGCCAGCAGCTGGGATAGCACTGAAGCTTTCTTT	CASSWDSTEAFF
many	.	TRBV30	TRBJ2-7	TGTGCCTGGCGGAGTACCCCCGGGACATACTTC	CAWRSTPGTYF
many	TRBD1	TRBV2	TRBJ2-7	TGTGCCAACCTCGTAAGGGACAGGGTCTACGAGCAGTACTTC	CANLVRDRVYEQYF
many	.	TRBV11-2	TRBJ2-7	TGTGCCAGCAGCTTAGACCCACGGGAGCAGTACTTC	CASSLDPREQYF
many	.	TRBV30	TRBJ2-1	TGTGCCTGGAGTGTATCTCGGCATGAGCAGTTCTTC	CAWSVSRHEQFF
many	.	TRBV20-1	TRBJ2-3	TGCAGTGCTAGTCAGGTCCTCAGCAACCGGCGCACAGATACGCAGTATTTT	CSASQVLSNRRTDTQYF
.	TRBD1	TRBV20-1	TRBJ1-5	TGCAGTGGGAGCCCGGGACAGGGATCTCAGCCCCAGCATTTT	CSGSPGQGSQPQHF
.	TRBD1	TRBV30	TRBJ2-7	TGTGCCTGGAGTCGTAGGGGACAGCGATCCTACGAGCAGTACTTC	CAWSRRGQRSYEQYF
few	.	TRBV5-6	TRBJ2-5	TGTGCCAGCAGCCCAATCCAGGATTTCCAAGAGACCCAGTACTTC	CASSPIQDFQETQYF
.	.	TRBV18	TRBJ1-3	TGTGCCAGCTCACCACGGCTGGCTTCGGACACCATATATTTT	CASSPRLASDTIYF
.	.	TRBV30	TRBJ2-7	TGTGCCTGGTCAACAGGGAGGGTTCCCTACGAGCAGTACTTC	CAWSTGRVPYEQYF
many	.	TRBV27	TRBJ1-5	TGTGCCAGCGCCACCCGTTCGAGGGAGAATCAGCCCCAGCATTTT	CASATRSRENQPQHF
many	TRBD1	TRBV2	TRBJ2-1	TGTGCCAGCAGTGAGGAGGACAGGGATTTCGATGAGCAGTTCTTC	CASSEEDRDFDEQFF
.	TRBD1	TRBV30	TRBJ1-4	TGTGCCTGGAGTGGTGACAGGGGGGATGGTGAAAAACTGTTTTTT	CAWSGDRGDGEKLFF
many	TRBD2	TRBV5-1	TRBJ2-1	TGTGCCAGCAGCTGGGGGGGAGGCTCCTACAATGAGCAGTTCTTC	CASSWGGGSYNEQFF
many	TRBD2	TRBV10-3	TRBJ2-7	TGTGCCATCGGGGAGGGCTGGTCGTCCGAGCAGTACTTC	CAIGEGWSSEQYF
many	.	TRBV28	TRBJ2-7	TGTGCCAGCAGTTCGTGGGGCAAGGGGGACATGTACGAGCAGTACTTC	CASSSWGKGDMYEQYF
many	.	TRBV7-8	TRBJ1-4	TGTGCCAGCAGAACTACCGGGGCTCTTGGGGAAAAACTGTTTTTT	CASRTTGALGEKLFF
many	TRBD2	TRBV5-1	TRBJ2-3	TGCGCCAGCAGCTTGACGAGCGGGGGTGGAGATACGCAGTATTTT	CASSLTSGGGDTQYF
few	.	TRBV6-1	TRBJ2-2	TGTGCCAGCAGAAACAGGGACACCGGGGAGCTGTTTTTT	CASRNRDTGELFF
many	.	TRBV11-2	TRBJ2-7	TGTGCCAGCAGCTTAGAGGGCAGGCAGGACTACGAGCAGTACTTC	CASSLEGRQDYEQYF
.	.	TRBV29-1	TRBJ2-5	TGCAGCGTCCACTGGGGGGATCGCCAAGAGACCCAGTACTTC	CSVHWGDRQETQYF
.	.	TRBV10-3	TRBJ1-6	TGTGCCATCAGTGGGGGTCCAGGCCGAACACCCCTCCACTTT	CAISGGPGRTPLHF
many	TRBD1	TRBV20-1	TRBJ2-7	TGCAGTGCTAGGGCCCCGGGACAGGGTTACGAGCAGTACTTC	CSARAPGQGYEQYF
many	TRBD2	TRBV5-1	TRBJ2-5	TGCGCCAGCAGCTCGGGGACTAGCGTACAAGAGACCCAGTACTTC	CASSSGTSVQETQYF
few	.	TRBV6-5	TRBJ2-7	TGTGCCAGCAGTTACAACAGGGACTCTTTCTACGAGCAGTACTTC	CASSYNRDSFYEQYF
few	.	TRBV5-1	TRBJ1-3	TGCGCCAGCAGCCAGGTGACCTCTGGAAACACCATATATTTT	CASSQVTSGNTIYF
many	.	TRBV5-1	TRBJ1-1	TGTGCCAGCAGCACCCCAAAGGAGGGGAACACTGAAGCTTTCTTT	CASSTPKEGNTEAFF
many	.	TRBV6-1	TRBJ1-5	TGTGCCAGCAGTGAAGTCGCAGGGGGCAATCAGCCCCAGCATTTT	CASSEVAGGNQPQHF
.	.	TRBV7-9	TRBJ1-6	TGTGCCAGCAGCTCAGGACAGAGCTCCTATAATTCACCCCTCCACTTT	CASSSGQSSYNSPLHF
few	.	TRBV19	TRBJ1-2	TGTGCCAGTAGTATGATTTGGCCTGGAGACTATGGCTACACCTTC	CASSMIWPGDYGYTF
many	.	TRBV3-1	TRBJ2-7	TGTGCCAGCAGCCAAATCAGCTCCTACGAGCAGTACTTC	CASSQISSYEQYF
many	TRBD2	TRBV7-2	TRBJ2-7	TGTGCCAGCAGCTTATTCGCTAGCGGGGGGGCGACTCACTACGAGCAGTACTTC	CASSLFASGGATHYEQYF
many	.	TRBV12-3/TRBV12-4	TRBJ2-1	TGTGCCAGCAGAAGGGGGGCCGGCTCCTACAATGAGCAGTTCTTC	CASRRGAGSYNEQFF
.	.	TRBV20-1	TRBJ2-2	TGCAGTGCTAGCCTCCGGGACATCGAGACCGGGGAGCTGTTTTTT	CSASLRDIETGELFF
.	.	TRBV7-2	TRBJ2-7	TGTGCCAGCAGCCCATTGCCCCGAGGCACCGAGCAGTACTTC	CASSPLPRGTEQYF
many	TRBD2	TRBV28	TRBJ2-5	TGTGCCATCTCCGGGACTAGCGGGGGCCGGGAGACCCAGTACTTC	CAISGTSGGRETQYF
many	.	TRBV20-1	TRBJ2-7	TGCAGTGCTCCGGGACACCTCTACGAGCAGTACTTC	CSAPGHLYEQYF
few	.	TRBV29-1	TRBJ1-2	TGCAGCGTTGACGACAGGCCTTATGGCTACACCTTC	CSVDDRPYGYTF
many	TRBD1	TRBV5-5	TRBJ2-7	TGTGCCAGCAGCTTGTGGACAGGCTACGAGCAGTACTTC	CASSLWTGYEQYF
many	.	TRBV3-1	TRBJ1-5	TGTGCCAGCAGCCAAGCGCACAATCAGCCCCAGCATTTT	CASSQAHNQPQHF
.	.	TRBV19	TRBJ1-4	TGTGCCAGTAGACCGACAGAGCCATATGAAAAACTGTTTTTT	CASRPTEPYEKLFF
.	.	TRBV5-6	TRBJ2-6	TGTGCCAGCCGAGAAGAGTTCTCTGGGGCCAACGTCCCGACTTTC	CASREEFSGANVPTF
few	.	TRBV5-4	TRBJ2-1	TGTGCCAGCAGCCCTCGCCCTAGCGGTAAGGGGGATGAGCAGTTCTTC	CASSPRPSGKGDEQFF
few	.	TRBV7-9	TRBJ2-7	TGTGCCAGCAGCTTAGCAACCGCGGGACTCGGTTACTACGAGCAGTACTTC	CASSLATAGLGYYEQYF